A single sample gave rise to the 26 T cell receptor beta chains below, sequenced in a study of blood T cell repertoires in COVID-19. Sequencing was performed with immunoSEQ multiplex PCR; in TCRdb, only in-frame clones are kept and a portion is missing. The sample has about 170,000 clones, roughly 78% seen once. Material: PBMCs or T cells enriched from blood (not recorded which). These TCRs come from a woman between 65 and 79 years old in a cohort exposed to, infected with or recovered from COVID-19 (not recorded which).

The chain joins TRBV2 to TRBJ2-1; 8 positions agree with TRBD2. V dropped 6 bases and J dropped 2; count of bases not matched to a gene: 9. This CDR3 is 16 amino acids long. Looked up from germline, CDR1 is SNHLY and CDR2 is FYNNEI. In DNA, the CDR3 is TGTGCCAGCAGCCGCGTAGCGGGGATCGCCTACAATGAGCAGTTCTTC. Its translation: CASSRVAGIAYNEQFF.

Concerning this clone: This sample also contains other DNA sequences that code for the same CDR3. Here the CDR3 DNA reads TGTGCCACCAGTGATCCCGGACAGGGAGCCGGGGAGCTGTTTTTT. Amino acid sequence: CATSDPGQGAGELFF. The rearrangement uses TRBV24-1 and TRBJ2-2, with 8 bases identical to TRBD1. CDR1 is KGHDR and CDR2 is SFDVKD in the germline V gene. The CDR3 has 15 amino acids. The V segment lost 3 bases and the J segment 6 bases; nucleotides outside the gene matches: 5.

The chain recombines TRBV19 with TRBJ2-3; 7 bases map to TRBD2. With V trimmed by 6 bases and J by 8 bases, 8 bases remained unmatched. The CDR3 length is 13 residues. Per germline, CDR1 LNHDA and CDR2 SQIVND (reference sequence). The CDR3 spells CASRPTSDGTQYF. CDR3 nucleotides: TGTGCCAGTAGGCCTACTAGCGACGGTACGCAGTATTTT.

The chain carries TRBV3-1 (or the pseudogene TRBV3-2) and TRBJ2-3; TRBD2 aligns across 9 bases. The germline CDR1 and CDR2 sequences are LGHDT and YNNKEL (reference sequence). J gave up 5 bases and V 1 base, and 4 bases lay outside the gene matches. The CDR3 extends over 15 amino acids. The CDR3 coding sequence is TGTGCCAGCAGCCAAGGAGGTAGCGGGAGAGATACGCAGTATTTT. Amino acids: CASSQGGSGRDTQYF.

V gene TRBV3-1 (or the pseudogene TRBV3-2) combines with J gene TRBJ2-3; 10 nucleotides align to TRBD1. J gave up 6 bases and V 1 base, and 7 bases lay outside the gene matches. Germline V gene lookup returns CDR1 LGHDT and CDR2 YNNKEL (reference sequence). The CDR3 is 16 amino acids. This chain's CDR3 is CASSQGDRGGFDTQYF. The CDR3 nucleotides are TGTGCCAGCAGCCAAGGGGACAGGGGAGGGTTCGATACGCAGTATTTT.

This clone turned up a few times. This chain links TRBV5-1 with TRBJ1-2, with D maybe TRBD1 (5 bases). V lost 4 bases to trimming and J lost 5 bases, with 18 bases between them. The CDR3 has 15 amino acids. Germline CDR1 reads SGHRS; CDR2 reads YFSETQ. In nucleotides, the CDR3 is TGCGCCAGCAGCCCCGGGGGAGGGCTTGAGTATGGCTACACCTTC. Protein product: CASSPGGGLEYGYTF. Filled out from reference TRBV5-1 and TRBJ1-2, the complete variable domain reads KAGVTQTPRYLIKTRGQQVTLSCSPISGHRSVSWYQQTPGQGLQFLFEYFSETQRNKGNFPGRFSGRQFSNSRSEMNVSTLELGDSALYLCASSPGGGLEYGYTFGSGTRLTVV.

The chain uses TRBV19 and TRBJ1-1; tentative D call: TRBD1 (5 bases). The V end lost 3 bases, the J end lost 9 bases, and 29 bases lay between the germline ends. Germline V gene data show CDR1 as LNHDA and CDR2 as SQIVND (reference sequence). The CDR3 loop spans 18 amino acids. DNA for the CDR3: TGTGCCAGTAGTATGATCGTTCGGGGGATCTACGAAGACAACCAAGCTTTCTTT. Protein product: CASSMIVRGIYEDNQAFF.

J is TRBJ1-4 and V is TRBV7-8; D not resolved. The CDR3 consists of 15 residues. Trimming took off 1 base at V and 5 bases at J, with 11 bases between the two ends. Germline V gives CDR1 SGHVS, CDR2 FQNEAQ. CDR3 protein: CASSLGWRMNEKLFF. CDR3 sequence (DNA): TGTGCCAGCAGCTTAGGTTGGCGGATGAATGAAAAACTGTTTTTT. Filled out from reference TRBV7-8 and TRBJ1-4, the complete variable domain reads GAGVSQSPRYKVAKRGQDVALRCDPISGHVSLFWYQQALGQGPEFLTYFQNEAQLDKSGLPSDRFFAERPEGSVSTLKIQRTQQEDSAVYLCASSLGWRMNEKLFFGSGTQLSVL.

Ten or more counts support this clone. V gene TRBV27 combines with J gene TRBJ2-7; 8 bases are a match to TRBD2. Germline loops: CDR1 MNHEY, CDR2 SMNVEV (reference sequence). V shed 3 bases, J shed 10 bases, and the junction held 8 bases outside the gene matches. CDR3 length equals 13 residues. DNA of the CDR3: TGTGCCAGCAGTTTGTATACGGGAGGGCATCAGTACTTC. Protein product: CASSLYTGGHQYF.

The rearrangement links TRBV2 to TRBJ1-2; D perhaps matches TRBD1 (5 bases). The ends were cut back, 7 bases at V and 0 bases at J, with 18 bases in the middle. Germline CDR1 reads SNHLY; CDR2 reads FYNNEI. This CDR3 is built from 16 residues. In DNA form, the CDR3 reads TGTGCCAGCACCCCTCGCCGGGGGACTACTAACTATGGCTACACCTTC. This encodes CASTPRRGTTNYGYTF.

The rearrangement joins TRBV7-9 to TRBJ2-2; 7 bases match TRBD1. Germline trimming cut 5 bases from V and 5 bases from J; bases unmatched to any gene: 8. CDR1 and CDR2 from the germline V gene are SEHNR and FQNEAQ (reference sequence). The CDR3 runs 15 residues. The CDR3 DNA reads TGTGCCAGCAGCAGACAGGGTTTTAGGACCGGGGAGCTGTTTTTT. Translation: CASSRQGFRTGELFF.

The chain uses TRBV7-3 and TRBJ1-1; D is possibly TRBD1 (5 bases). The CDR3 has 14 amino acids. The V end lost 5 bases, the J end lost 1 base, and 11 bases lay between the germline ends. Germline V gene sequence: CDR1 SGHTA, CDR2 FQGTGA. The CDR3 region has the DNA TGTGCCAGCAGCCCAGGGCCGGGGAACACTGAAGCTTTCTTT. Translating it yields CASSPGPGNTEAFF.

This clone was found once. The chain recombines TRBV2 with TRBJ2-2, with 7 positions matching TRBD2. The germline V gene has CDR1 SNHLY and CDR2 FYNNEI. J lost 7 bases, V lost 3 bases, and 2 bases had no gene match. This CDR3 region has 13 residues. DNA of the CDR3: TGTGCCAGCAGTGATAAGCGGGGCGGGGAGCTGTTTTTT. It translates to CASSDKRGGELFF.

The chain has TRBV27 and TRBJ2-3, with TRBD2 matching over 11 bases. Germline CDR1 is MNHEY and CDR2 is SMNVEV (reference sequence). V shed 1 base, J shed 9 bases, and the junction held 3 bases outside the gene matches. The CDR3 is 14 residues long. The CDR3 here is CASSLLAGGATQYF. As DNA, the CDR3 is TGTGCCAGCAGTTTATTAGCGGGAGGGGCCACGCAGTATTTT.

The chain uses TRBV7-2 and TRBJ1-1; the D gene is possibly TRBD1 (6 bases). Trimming took off 2 bases at V and 0 bases at J, with 10 bases between the two ends. CDR1 is SGHTA and CDR2 is FQGNSA in the germline V gene. The CDR3 runs 15 residues. The CDR3 nucleotides are TGTGCCAGCAGCTTATCCCAGGGGATGAACACTGAAGCTTTCTTT. Its protein is CASSLSQGMNTEAFF.

The CDR3 DNA reads TGTGCCAGCAGGCCGGGACAGGGGACACCCCTCCACTTT. Its protein is CASRPGQGTPLHF. The genes are TRBV2 and TRBJ1-6; TRBD1 matches 10 bases. Germline lookup yields CDR1 SNHLY and CDR2 FYNNEI. The J segment lost 11 bases and the V segment lost 6 bases, leaving 4 bases of the junction unmatched. This CDR3 is built from 13 residues.

The V gene is TRBV2, the J gene TRBJ1-5; TRBD1 might be the D (5 bases). The ends were cut back, 6 bases at V and 1 base at J, with 16 bases in the middle. The CDR3 extends over 16 amino acids. Looked up from germline, CDR1 is SNHLY and CDR2 is FYNNEI. In nucleotides, the CDR3 is TGTGCCAGCAGACCCCAAGGACGGGGGAGCAATCAGCCCCAGCATTTT. Its translation: CASRPQGRGSNQPQHF.

This chain joins TRBV4-2 and TRBJ2-5; 12 positions match TRBD2. CDR1 and CDR2 from the germline V gene are LGHNA and YNFKEQ. V shed 0 bases and J 1 base; nucleotides not matched to a gene: 12. The CDR3 contains 20 residues. The CDR3 sequence is CASSQDPASGRASAQETQYF. In DNA form, the CDR3 reads TGTGCCAGCAGCCAAGATCCGGCTAGCGGGAGGGCCTCGGCCCAAGAGACCCAGTACTTC.

The gene calls are TRBV30 and TRBJ1-2; D remains ambiguous. V was clipped by 2 bases and J by 8 bases, with 18 bases between them. This CDR3 spans 14 amino acids. Germline CDR1 and CDR2: GTSNPN and SVGIG (reference sequence). The CDR3 DNA sequence: TGTGCCTGGAGTAGAACAGTGACTATCGGGGGCTACACCTTC. Its translation is CAWSRTVTIGGYTF.

This clone was counted once. This rearrangement joins TRBV24-1 to TRBJ2-1; maybe TRBD1 (6 bases). Germline CDR1 KGHDR, CDR2 SFDVKD. The length of the CDR3 is 12 residues. V was trimmed by 5 bases and J by 9 bases, leaving 10 bases between them. CDR3 sequence reads: CATSVGTSEQFF. DNA for the CDR3: TGTGCCACCAGTGTGGGGACATCTGAGCAGTTCTTC.

This chain's CDR3 is CASSSEQGITDTQYF. In nucleotides, the CDR3 is TGTGCCAGCAGCTCCGAACAGGGGATAACAGATACGCAGTATTTT. The J gene is TRBJ2-3, the V gene TRBV7-6, with 7 positions matching TRBD1. Per germline, CDR1 SGHVS and CDR2 FNYEAQ. The CDR3 has 15 amino acids. The junction had 7 bases not matched to a gene; V was cut back by 4 bases and J by 3 bases. The full variable domain, with the rest looked up from reference TRBV7-6 and TRBJ2-3, is GAGVSQSPRYKVTKRGQDVALRCDPISGHVSLYWYRQALGQGPEFLTYFNYEAQQDKSGLPNDRFSAERPEGSISTLTIQRTEQRDSAMYRCASSSEQGITDTQYFGPGTRLTVL.

This clone was found once. The rearrangement links TRBV7-9 to TRBJ1-4; TRBD1 is a possible D gene (6 bases). The length of the CDR3 is 13 residues. The germline CDR1 and CDR2 sequences are SEHNR and FQNEAQ (reference sequence). The V end lost 5 bases, the J end lost 8 bases, and 12 bases lay between the germline ends. CDR3: CASSPGAREKLFF. CDR3 sequence (DNA): TGTGCCAGCAGCCCAGGGGCGCGGGAAAAACTGTTTTTT.

V gene TRBV7-9 combines with J gene TRBJ2-5; D is unresolved. Trimming took off 5 bases at V and 2 bases at J, with 15 bases between the two ends. Germline V gene sequence: CDR1 SEHNR, CDR2 FQNEAQ (reference sequence). The CDR3 totals 15 residues. The CDR3 nucleotides read TGTGCCAGCAGCCCGGGTGCGCAACTTCAAGAGACCCAGTACTTC. Translated: CASSPGAQLQETQYF.

In DNA form, the CDR3 reads TGTGCCAGCTCACCATATAAGCTCGAGGGAGAAGCTTTCTTT. Translation gives CASSPYKLEGEAFF. V and J are TRBV18 and TRBJ1-1, with D uncertain. V lost 2 bases to trimming and J lost 8 bases, with 15 bases between them. The V gene's germline CDR1 is KGHSH and CDR2 LQKENI. The CDR3 sequence is 14 residues long.

The rearrangement uses TRBV19 and TRBJ1-2, with no clear D. The germline gives CDR1 LNHDA, CDR2 SQIVND (reference sequence). The CDR3 totals 19 residues. V lost 7 bases to trimming and J lost 3 bases, with 30 bases between them. DNA of the CDR3: TGTGCCAGTACCGGGAGGCGAGATTCTTGGGTTCAGGCTGACTATGGCTACACCTTC. Translated, it gives CASTGRRDSWVQADYGYTF. The variable domain in full, with the rest retrieved from reference TRBV19 and TRBJ1-2, is DGGITQSPKYLFRKEGQNVTLSCEQNLNHDAMYWYRQDPGQGLRLIYYSQIVNDFQKGDIAEGYSVSREKKESFPLTVTSAQKNPTAFYLCASTGRRDSWVQADYGYTFGSGTRLTVV.

V is TRBV27 and J is TRBJ1-2, with D perhaps TRBD1 (5 bases). The germline V gene encodes CDR1 MNHEY and CDR2 SMNVEV (reference sequence). The CDR3 spans 14 residues. V was cut by 6 bases and J by 7 bases, with 18 bases left in between. CDR3 DNA sequence: TGTGCCAGCAGGATGCCCTACAGGAACGGTGGCTACACCTTC. Encoded protein: CASRMPYRNGGYTF.